The sequence of this TCR beta chain was determined in a study of CD8 T cells in ankylosing spondylitis. General study points: CD8+ disease-linked clones were present at relatively low frequencies in blood. Within ankylosing spondylitis blood, a TCR beta motif made up of under 10 highly homologous variants appeared to be characteristic. Clones linked to disease were reported to show significant enrichment in matched ankylosing spondylitis synovial fluid.

This clonotype was picked up one time. The antigen is undetermined. Making use of molecular barcodes, quantitative 5'-RACE generated TCR beta libraries. MiXCR was run by TCRdb on the 5' RACE reads, yielding one entry per CDR3 protein. This sample yields fewer than 500,000 distinct CDR3 sequences, of which more than 25% are seen a single time; over 0.8% belongs to the top ten. Germline V gene data show CDR1 as ENHRY and CDR2 as SYGVKD. The length of the CDR3 is 14 residues. Trimming cost V 2 bases and J 5 bases, with 12 bases left between them. The chain is built from TRBV10-3 and TRBJ2-5; D is ambiguous. This TCR derives from a male donor with ankylosing spondylitis. Sequencing input: blood, either unsorted or a sorted T cell fraction (not recorded which). This CDR3 is CAISEQSTRETQYF. The CDR3 DNA reads as TGTGCCATCAGTGAGCAGAGCACGCGGGAGACCCAGTACTTC.